These T cell receptor beta chains were read from a single sample in a study of prognosis after radiotherapy for stage I lung cancer. TCRdb reprocessed the multiplex PCR reads with MiXCR, giving one entry per CDR3 protein. The data show approximately 20,000 distinct CDR3 sequences, around two fifths seen once. The source was PBMCs, collected before or after stereotactic body radiation therapy (not recorded which). Source of these receptors: a donor aged 50 or older with non-small cell lung cancer. Each CDR3 is given with its conserved first and last residue. Clone size appears in some rows only: once, few, many, or a class for an expanded clone.

>.|TRBV6-1|TRBJ1-1
CASGWGAAEAFF
>.|TRBV27|TRBJ2-1
CASRDSGQGLFDEQFF
>.|TRBV20-1|TRBJ2-7
CSAGDTSGGGYEQYF
>many|TRBV4-3|TRBJ1-3
CASSQEVSGQGLISSGNTIYF
>many|TRBV6-1|TRBJ1-3
CASSPMTLSGNTIYF
>medium-sized|TRBV28|TRBJ2-7
CASSSGLGYEQYF
>medium-sized|TRBV6-2/TRBV6-3|TRBJ1-2
CASRDSDRGNTF
>.|TRBV5-4|TRBJ2-1
CASSSISGGNEKLF
>many|TRBV6-1|TRBJ2-3
CASSPTGLASSDTQYF
>many|TRBV27|TRBJ2-5
CASSPGTGDAETQYF
>many|TRBV6-1|TRBJ1-1
CASIGGAEVGTEAFF
>few|TRBV28|TRBJ1-6
CASSLNSGVSPLHF
>.|TRBV6-5|TRBJ2-7
CASSSRQGWEQYF
>medium-sized|TRBV6-5|TRBJ2-7
CASSYSGTSLYEQYF
>.|TRBV27|TRBJ2-1
CASSIGPGNEQFF
>medium-sized|TRBV4-2|TRBJ1-1
CASSQERTGNTEAFF
>many|TRBV12-3/TRBV12-4|TRBJ2-5
CASSLSGIGTQYF
>many|TRBV24-1|TRBJ2-7
CATSDLDRGGGQYF
>many|TRBV16|TRBJ2-1
CASSQLLGYNEQFF
>many|TRBV15|TRBJ2-1
CATGSRDRQQFF
>many|TRBV25-1|TRBJ1-1
CASSEPGGATEAFF
>.|TRBV5-1|TRBJ2-1
CASRPTSLGEQFF
>medium-sized|TRBV6-1|TRBJ2-3
CASSGDPQIWDTQYF
>once|TRBV7-3|TRBJ2-3
CASSQTVWDTDTQYF
>.|TRBV9|TRBJ1-4
CASEGHRPWGGGATNEKLFF
>medium-sized|TRBV7-9|TRBJ2-3
CASRSLLAARTDTQYF
>many|TRBV14|TRBJ2-4
CASSRTRNIQYF
>many|TRBV5-4|TRBJ1-6
CASTPPGGPLHF
>many|TRBV7-3|TRBJ2-3
CASSPGTSGVTDTQYF
>.|TRBV7-6|TRBJ2-2
CASSLDPSNTGDLFF
>many|TRBV24-1|TRBJ2-3
CATSDFVRDTDTQYF
>.|TRBV7-2|TRBJ2-2
CASSLYTGYLFF
>.|TRBV7-9|TRBJ2-3
CSSSLLAGGLDTQYF
>many|TRBV7-8|TRBJ2-1
CASSYSGTGYNEQFF
>medium-sized|TRBV24-1|TRBJ2-7
CATSDPRTGNYEQYF
>few|TRBV7-9|TRBJ1-4
CASGLVQINEKLFF
>many|TRBV24-1|TRBJ2-3
CATSDFRDTQYF
>medium-sized|TRBV11-2|TRBJ1-1
CASSSQGQASSAEAFF
>.|TRBV12-3/TRBV12-4|TRBJ2-1
CASSLAGGGDEQFF
>many|TRBV7-2|TRBJ2-3
CASSSSWWTTSTDTQYF
>.|TRBV28|TRBJ2-7
CASSSNRGAWHEQYF
>once|TRBV19|TRBJ2-3
CASRGEYVKPDTQYF
>.|TRBV7-3|TRBJ1-1
CVSSLMVRGLGDEAFF
>many|TRBV6-1|TRBJ1-2
CASSDGQGYDYGYTF
>.|TRBV19|TRBJ1-1
CASSTPPPRDRECDTEAFF
>medium-sized|TRBV5-1|TRBJ2-3
CASSLFSSGGAADTQYF
>.|TRBV30|TRBJ1-5
CAWSVGQGNQPQHF